This T cell receptor (beta chain) is drawn from a study of blood T cell repertoires in COVID-19. As for the study in general: Acute-phase and convalescent COVID-19 samples originated in the United States, Italy and Spain.

Data came from immunoSEQ multiplex PCR; TCRdb stores just in-frame clones and leaves some out. This sample has around 160,000 clones, with 84% found just once. The sequencing input was PBMCs or T cells enriched from blood (not recorded which). This receptor was identified in a woman aged 45-65 years who had been exposed to COVID-19.

The DNA for the CDR3 is TGCGCCAGCAGCTTGTGGCAGGGGAGCACCGGGGAGCTGTTTTTT. As protein: CASSLWQGSTGELFF. The chain employs TRBV5-1 and TRBJ2-2, with D possibly TRBD1 on 6 matching bases. The germline gives CDR1 SGHRS, CDR2 YFSETQ. V gave up 1 base and J gave up 4 bases, with 11 bases separating them. The CDR3 is 15 residues long.